The 28 T cell receptor beta chains listed next were all sequenced from one sample in a study of blood T cell repertoires in COVID-19. Repertoires were generated with immunoSEQ multiplex PCR, while TCRdb's copy carries only in-frame clones and drops some. The data contain 200,000 to 250,000 clones, approximately 88% of them singletons. Sequencing was carried out using PBMCs or T cells enriched from blood (not recorded which). Receptors originate from a woman aged 25 to 39 who had been exposed to COVID-19.

The V call is TRBV7-2, the J call TRBJ2-2; 7 bases match TRBD2. The CDR3 contains 17 residues. V shed 4 bases, J shed 3 bases, and the junction held 11 bases outside the gene matches. CDR1 SGHTA and CDR2 FQGNSA come from the germline V gene. The CDR3 nucleotides read TGTGCCAGCAGCTCCCATGCCCGACTAGCCGACACCGGGGAGCTGTTTTTT. The encoded protein is CASSSHARLADTGELFF.

This clone was picked up a small number of times. This chain uses TRBV2 with TRBJ1-1; 12 nucleotides line up with TRBD1. CDR1 and CDR2 (germline): SNHLY, FYNNEI. The CDR3 contains 15 residues. V trimming: 6 bases; J trimming: 3 bases; junction bases outside the gene matches: 5. The CDR3 coding sequence is TGTGCCAGCAGAGACCGGGACAGGGGGCACACTGAAGCTTTCTTT. Translated, it gives CASRDRDRGHTEAFF.

This chain links TRBV28 with TRBJ1-5; no reliable D call. The CDR3 is 15 residues long. In germline, CDR1 is MDHEN, CDR2 SYDVKM. V lost 6 bases to trimming and J lost 7 bases, with 19 bases between them. The CDR3 region has the DNA TGTGCCAGCAGACATGCTGGCCGGGGAAAACAGCCCCAGCATTTT. This gives the protein CASRHAGRGKQPQHF.

The rearrangement uses TRBV11-2 and TRBJ2-1, with 8 bases that match TRBD2. V lost 3 bases, J lost 10 bases, and 14 bases stayed unmatched. The CDR3 consists of 16 residues. Germline values: CDR1 SGHAT, CDR2 FQNNGV. The CDR3 nucleotides read TGTGCCAGCAGCTTGAATACCGGGACTAGACTTACGGAGCAGTTCTTC. This translates into CASSLNTGTRLTEQFF.

This sequence joins TRBV19 and TRBJ1-5, with TRBD1 matching over 8 bases. J gave up 16 bases and V 1 base, and 3 bases lay outside the gene matches. The germline CDR1 and CDR2 sequences are LNHDA and SQIVND (reference sequence). The CDR3 is made up of 11 amino acids. CDR3 residues: CASSIADRAHF. In DNA form, the CDR3 reads TGTGCCAGTAGTATAGCGGACAGGGCACATTTT.

This chain joins TRBV4-1 and TRBJ1-5, with D unclear. Germline CDR1 reads MGHRA; CDR2 reads YSYEKL. This CDR3 has 14 amino acids. V lost 7 bases and J 4 bases, leaving 14 bases between the germline ends. CDR3 sequence: CASKRPGSNQPQHF. CDR3 coding DNA: TGCGCCAGCAAGAGACCGGGGTCAAATCAGCCCCAGCATTTT.

This chain connects TRBV5-4 to TRBJ2-1; D is perhaps TRBD1 (5 bases). The CDR3 totals 12 residues. V lost 4 bases and J 8 bases, leaving 10 bases between the germline ends. Per germline, CDR1 SGHNT and CDR2 YYREEE (reference sequence). Written as DNA, the CDR3 is TGTGCCAGCAGCCTCAGGGCGGATGAGCAGTTCTTC. Translation gives CASSLRADEQFF.

This sequence joins TRBV27 and TRBJ2-1; D is possibly TRBD1 (6 bases). Trimming removed 3 bases from V and 4 bases from J, with 10 bases in between. From germline, CDR1 is MNHEY and CDR2 SMNVEV (reference sequence). The CDR3 runs to 14 residues. The CDR3 DNA reads as TGTGCCAGCAGTTTGTTTCAGGGGTACAATGAGCAGTTCTTC. This translates into CASSLFQGYNEQFF.

The J gene is TRBJ2-7, the V gene TRBV23-1, with 7 positions matching TRBD1. TRBV23-1 is given ORF status, its function remaining uncertain. V was pared by 8 bases and J by 7 bases, with 23 bases of the junction left unmatched. The CDR3 has 17 residues. The CDR3 reads CASRGSYRGPLSTEQYF. DNA of the CDR3: TGCGCCAGCCGCGGGTCGTACAGGGGCCCTCTTTCTACGGAGCAGTACTTC.

This clone was recorded a few times. The chain carries TRBV4-2 and TRBJ2-2, with TRBD2 identical over 14 bases. The V gene's germline CDR1 is LGHNA and CDR2 YNFKEQ. The CDR3 covers 18 residues. V dropped 1 base and J dropped 7; count of bases not matched to a gene: 8. The CDR3 reads CASSQGPGLAGEVGELFF. In DNA form, the CDR3 reads TGTGCCAGCAGCCAAGGGCCGGGACTAGCGGGAGAGGTCGGGGAGCTGTTTTTT.

V and J are TRBV7-9 and TRBJ2-7, with a weak D call TRBD1 (6 bases). This CDR3 has 16 amino acids. Trimming stripped 4 bases from V and 0 bases from J, with 16 bases between. The germline gives CDR1 SEHNR, CDR2 FQNEAQ (reference sequence). The CDR3 sequence is CASSSLQTGPSYEQYF. CDR3 sequence (DNA): TGTGCCAGCAGCTCCCTCCAAACAGGGCCCTCCTACGAGCAGTACTTC.

CDR3 nucleotide sequence: TGTGCCAGCAGCTTGGCCTCGACAGGGAGGAGTAATTCACCCCTCCACTTT. This translates into CASSLASTGRSNSPLHF. This chain connects TRBV5-4 to TRBJ1-6; 7 bases agree with TRBD1. The germline V gene encodes CDR1 SGHNT and CDR2 YYREEE (reference sequence). The V gene end was trimmed by 0 bases and the J gene end by 6 bases; junction bases not matched to a gene: 9. The CDR3 runs 17 residues.

The rearrangement joins TRBV18 to TRBJ1-3, with unresolved D. CDR3 length: 14 residues. Trimming took 3 bases from V and 0 from J, leaving 6 bases between them. Germline assignment: CDR1 KGHSH and CDR2 LQKENI. The CDR3 spells CASSPAVSGNTIYF. As DNA, the CDR3 is TGTGCCAGCTCACCGGCCGTCTCTGGAAACACCATATATTTT.

The chain employs TRBV5-5 and TRBJ1-2, with 7 bases matching TRBD1. The CDR3 is made up of 14 amino acids. V lost 6 bases, J lost 4 bases, and 9 bases stayed unmatched. Germline values: CDR1 SGHKS, CDR2 YYEKEE (reference sequence). As DNA, the CDR3 is TGTGCCAGCACACCGGGACAGCCCACCTATGGCTACACCTTC. Its protein product is CASTPGQPTYGYTF. The variable domain in full, with the rest retrieved from reference TRBV5-5 and TRBJ1-2, is DAGVTQSPTHLIKTRGQQVTLRCSPISGHKSVSWYQQVLGQGPQFIFQYYEKEERGRGNFPDRFSARQFPNYSSELNVNALLLGDSALYLCASTPGQPTYGYTFGSGTRLTVV.

A few counts support this clone. This chain links TRBV5-1 with TRBJ2-3; perhaps TRBD2 as D (6 bases). CDR1 and CDR2 (germline): SGHRS, YFSETQ. The V gene lost 0 bases and the J gene lost 2 bases, with 13 bases spanning the gap. The CDR3 sequence is 16 residues long. This CDR3 is CASSLVGSGATDTQYF. CDR3 coding DNA: TGCGCCAGCAGCTTGGTGGGTAGCGGAGCCACAGATACGCAGTATTTT.

The CDR3 region is CAISVAGGPTDTQYF. DNA for the CDR3: TGTGCCATCAGTGTTGCGGGAGGCCCCACAGATACGCAGTATTTT. This chain links TRBV10-3 with TRBJ2-3; 8 bases fit TRBD2. Germline V gene sequence: CDR1 ENHRY, CDR2 SYGVKD. This CDR3 has 15 amino acids. Trimming took 4 bases from V and 2 from J; bases not matched to a gene: 5.

The chain combines TRBV29-1 with TRBJ1-1, with D perhaps TRBD1 (5 bases). This CDR3 has 13 residues. The V gene's germline CDR1 is SQVTM and CDR2 ANQGSEA. Trimming removed 3 bases from V and 6 bases from J, with 14 bases in between. The CDR3 is CSVEGGVLPEAFF. CDR3 coding DNA: TGCAGCGTTGAGGGGGGTGTGCTGCCTGAAGCTTTCTTT.

This clone was seen once. The chain uses TRBV27 and TRBJ2-7; D possibly corresponds to TRBD2 (7 bases). Germline CDR1 MNHEY, CDR2 SMNVEV (reference sequence). V was pared by 5 bases and J by 1 base, with 27 bases between. This CDR3 comprises 19 residues. Here the CDR3 DNA reads TGTGCCAGCAGTCCAAAAGCAGGGGTTAGCGGGTCCTTTTCCTACGAGCAGTACTTC. It translates to CASSPKAGVSGSFSYEQYF.

The gene calls are TRBV3-1 (or the pseudogene TRBV3-2) and TRBJ2-1, with 8 bases lining up with TRBD1. J was trimmed by 8 bases and V by 8 bases; bases with no gene match: 11. CDR1 and CDR2 from the germline V gene are LGHDT and YNNKEL (reference sequence). The CDR3 covers 14 residues. The CDR3: CASGQGIGYDEQFF. CDR3 DNA sequence: TGTGCCAGCGGACAGGGAATAGGGTACGATGAGCAGTTCTTC.

The chain carries TRBV2 and TRBJ2-5; tentative D call: TRBD1 (6 bases). Trimming stripped 2 bases from V and 4 bases from J, with 11 bases between. Germline CDR1 reads SNHLY; CDR2 reads FYNNEI. The CDR3 loop spans 14 amino acids. The CDR3 nucleotides are TGTGCCAGCAGTGAATATAGGGGGATAGAGACCCAGTACTTC. This sequence encodes CASSEYRGIETQYF.

This sequence joins TRBV5-1 and TRBJ2-1; perhaps TRBD2 as D (7 bases). The length of the CDR3 is 17 residues. CDR1 and CDR2 from the germline V gene are SGHRS and YFSETQ. Trimming shortened V by 4 bases and J by 4 bases, and 21 bases separated the two germline ends. The CDR3 reads CASSPAGAGLFYNEQFF. The CDR3 bases are TGCGCCAGCAGCCCGGCGGGGGCGGGACTCTTTTACAATGAGCAGTTCTTC.

The chain uses TRBV4-1 and TRBJ2-7, with 10 bases that match TRBD1. Germline loops: CDR1 MGHRA, CDR2 YSYEKL. Trimming took 3 bases from V and 3 from J; bases not matched to a gene: 5. This CDR3 is built from 15 residues. The CDR3 coding sequence is TGCGCCAGCAGCCATCGCGGGACAGGGGTCTACGAGCAGTACTTC. Translation gives CASSHRGTGVYEQYF.

This chain uses TRBV12-5 with TRBJ2-3; tentative D call: TRBD2 (6 bases). Trimming pared 4 bases from V and 4 bases from J, leaving 12 bases between. Looked up from germline, CDR1 is LGHNT and CDR2 is FRNRAP. CDR3 length: 14 amino acids. CDR3 in DNA: TGTGCTAGTGGTTGGTCCGGGGGAGCAGATACGCAGTATTTT. Residues: CASGWSGGADTQYF.

This clone was seen a handful of times. This sequence joins TRBV5-1 and TRBJ1-1; TRBD1 matches 7 bases. The germline gives CDR1 SGHRS, CDR2 YFSETQ. The CDR3 length is 16 residues. Trimming removed 1 base from V and 0 bases from J; junction bases left unmatched: 6. This CDR3 reads CASSLRLDRLNTEAFF. CDR3 sequence (DNA): TGCGCCAGCAGCTTGCGCCTGGACAGGCTGAACACTGAAGCTTTCTTT. The full variable domain, completed using reference TRBV5-1 and TRBJ1-1, is KAGVTQTPRYLIKTRGQQVTLSCSPISGHRSVSWYQQTPGQGLQFLFEYFSETQRNKGNFPGRFSGRQFSNSRSEMNVSTLELGDSALYLCASSLRLDRLNTEAFFGQGTRLTVV.

The chain links TRBV9 to TRBJ2-2, with D possibly being TRBD1 (6 bases). Germline assignment: CDR1 SGDLS and CDR2 YYNGEE. Between the trimmed V and J ends, which lost 4 bases and 7 bases, there was a span of 14 bases. The length of the CDR3 is 14 residues. CDR3 sequence reads: CASSLRGSYGELFF. The CDR3 DNA sequence: TGTGCCAGCAGCTTGAGGGGGTCGTACGGGGAGCTGTTTTTT.

The chain combines TRBV4-1 with TRBJ1-2, with 12 bases fitting TRBD1. The CDR3 loop spans 21 amino acids. The germline V gene encodes CDR1 MGHRA and CDR2 YSYEKL. V trimming: 2 bases; J trimming: 8 bases; junction bases outside the gene matches: 24. The DNA for the CDR3 is TGCGCCAGCAGCCAACTACAACCCCCGGGACAGGGGGCCTTAAGCGCGAGGGGCTACACCTTC. Translated: CASSQLQPPGQGALSARGYTF.

The chain is built from TRBV4-1 and TRBJ2-7, with 11 bases aligning to TRBD1. The germline V gene encodes CDR1 MGHRA and CDR2 YSYEKL. The trim removed 1 base at V and 3 bases at J, leaving 8 bases unmatched. CDR3 length: 17 amino acids. CDR3 region: CASSQGEGQGVSYEQYF. CDR3 DNA sequence: TGCGCCAGCAGCCAAGGCGAGGGACAGGGGGTAAGCTACGAGCAGTACTTC.

CDR3 loop: CASSRTSGNYEQYF. CDR3 nucleotide sequence: TGTGCCAGCTCACGGACTAGCGGAAACTACGAGCAGTACTTC. This sequence joins TRBV18 and TRBJ2-7; 10 positions agree with TRBD2. The germline CDR1 and CDR2 sequences are KGHSH and LQKENI. The length of the CDR3 is 14 residues. Trimming took 4 bases from V and 3 from J; bases not matched to a gene: 3.